These 5 T cell receptor beta chains share one sample of origin, sequenced in a study of identical twins. In TCRdb, the 5' RACE reads were re-called with MiXCR into one record per CDR3 protein. The top ten hold less than 0.5% of the sample, which has fewer than 550,000 distinct CDR3 sequences, approximately 14% seen once. The same specimen was also included in a second study, on yellow fever vaccine responses in identical twins.

The sample taken for sequencing was CD4+ T cells sorted from blood. All receptors come from a woman between 18 and 29 years old in good health.

This clonotype was counted a few times. The chain has TRBV27 and TRBJ2-7; D is tentatively TRBD1 or TRBD2 (5 bases each). The CDR3 spans 14 residues. The V end lost 3 bases, the J end lost 6 bases, and 15 bases lay between the germline ends. CDR1 MNHEY and CDR2 SMNVEV come from the germline V gene (reference sequence). The CDR3 DNA reads as TGTGCCAGCAGTTTGGGACCAGGGATGGGCGAGCAGTACTTC. It translates to CASSLGPGMGEQYF.

The chain uses TRBV18 and TRBJ2-3, with 7 positions matching TRBD1. Trimming took 8 bases from V and 3 from J; bases not matched to a gene: 2. CDR3 length: 12 amino acids. Germline lookup yields CDR1 KGHSH and CDR2 LQKENI. DNA of the CDR3: TGTGCCAGCGCGACAGGGACAGATACGCAGTATTTT. Translating gives CASATGTDTQYF.

The V and J genes are TRBV9 and TRBJ2-3, with D unresolved. V lost 4 bases to trimming and J lost 4 bases, with 10 bases between them. CDR1 SGDLS and CDR2 YYNGEE come from the germline V gene. CDR3 length: 13 residues. The CDR3: CASSPSQADTQYF. In nucleotides, the CDR3 is TGTGCCAGCAGCCCCAGCCAGGCAGATACGCAGTATTTT.

The chain uses TRBV6-2 or TRBV6-3 and TRBJ1-4; 7 nucleotides line up with TRBD1. V shed 6 bases and J 0 bases; nucleotides not matched to a gene: 7. In germline, CDR1 is MNHEY, CDR2 SVGEGT. CDR3 length: 16 amino acids. The CDR3 region has the DNA TGTGCCAGCAGCCTCGGACAGGCTGCAACTAATGAAAAACTGTTTTTT. The encoded protein is CASSLGQAATNEKLFF.

The table lists this clonotype with a few counts. The chain has TRBV6-1 and TRBJ2-2; 8 bases are shared with TRBD1. CDR1 MNHNS and CDR2 SASEGT come from the germline V gene. J gave up 6 bases and V 4 bases, and 10 bases lay outside the gene matches. The CDR3 is 16 amino acids. CDR3 DNA sequence: TGTGCCAGCAGTGCGAGGACAGGGTTCCTCGCCGGGGAGCTGTTTTTT. Protein: CASSARTGFLAGELFF.